These 20 T cell receptor beta chains were sequenced from one sample in a study of cytomegalovirus exposure and HLA in healthy donors (dated by TCRdb to the late 2010s). Receptor libraries were prepared by the immunoSEQ multiplex PCR assay. TCRdb limited this immuneACCESS table to in-frame rearrangements with V and J called. A share of clones is missing; checked studies link under half to unresolved V genes, and the rest is unexplained. For this sample there are 140,000 to 150,000 clones; less than 95% appear just once. The ten largest clonotypes hold approximately 1.8% of the sample. The sample taken for sequencing was PBMCs. These receptors were obtained from a man younger than 35 in good health and CMV-seropositive.

The V and J genes are TRBV27 and TRBJ1-1; D perhaps matches TRBD1 (6 bases). Germline loops: CDR1 MNHEY, CDR2 SMNVEV (reference sequence). Deletions cut 6 bases from V and 4 bases from J, with 15 bases between. This CDR3 has 14 residues. This chain's CDR3 is CASRAGAWGTEAFF. The CDR3 DNA reads TGTGCCAGCAGGGCGGGGGCCTGGGGCACTGAAGCTTTCTTT.

This clone was seen just once. This chain uses TRBV7-6 with TRBJ2-3, with 8 bases that match TRBD2. Germline V gene lookup returns CDR1 SGHVS and CDR2 FNYEAQ. V lost 5 bases and J lost 4; bases outside the gene matches: 14. The CDR3 extends over 17 amino acids. In nucleotides, the CDR3 is TGTGCCAGCAGCAATGAACGAGCGGGAGTCGTCGCAGATACGCAGTATTTT. Its translation is CASSNERAGVVADTQYF.

This chain uses TRBV28 with TRBJ1-1, with 8 bases matching TRBD1. Per germline, CDR1 MDHEN and CDR2 SYDVKM. The V and J ends lost 10 bases and 1 base, in that order; junction bases with no gene match: 11. CDR3 length equals 15 residues. CDR3: CATGPTGEGNTEAFF. The CDR3 nucleotides are TGTGCCACCGGACCGACAGGGGAGGGGAACACTGAAGCTTTCTTT.

The V gene is TRBV7-9, the J gene TRBJ2-1, with 12 nucleotides matching TRBD2. Germline assignment: CDR1 SEHNR and CDR2 FQNEAQ (reference sequence). There are 17 residues in the CDR3. V shed 5 bases, J shed 6 bases, and the junction held 11 bases outside the gene matches. CDR3 amino acids: CASSPPRLAGVSNEQFF. DNA of the CDR3: TGTGCCAGCAGCCCACCCCGACTAGCGGGAGTCAGCAATGAGCAGTTCTTC.

The J gene is TRBJ2-5, the V gene TRBV28; no definite D call. Germline V gives CDR1 MDHEN, CDR2 SYDVKM. Trimming removed 6 bases from V and 10 bases from J, with 15 bases in between. The CDR3 has 12 residues. The CDR3 DNA is TGTGCCAGCAGCGTTTTAAATCTACGCCAGTACTTC. Residues: CASSVLNLRQYF.

This clone came up once. The chain recombines TRBV5-1 with TRBJ2-7, with 8 positions matching TRBD1. The germline V gene encodes CDR1 SGHRS and CDR2 YFSETQ. This CDR3 has 14 residues. V lost 0 bases, J lost 4 bases, and 3 bases stayed unmatched. The CDR3 region is CASSLVGQAYEQYF. The CDR3 DNA sequence: TGCGCCAGCAGCTTGGTGGGACAGGCTTACGAGCAGTACTTC.

This clone has more than one count but fewer than ten. This chain connects TRBV2 to TRBJ1-2, with 7 positions matching TRBD1. The CDR3 contains 13 residues. With 8 bases clipped from V and 0 bases from J, the junction kept 3 bases outside the gene matches. Germline V gene lookup returns CDR1 SNHLY and CDR2 FYNNEI. The CDR3 DNA is TGTGCCAGCCGCAGGGGGGCTAACTATGGCTACACCTTC. Its protein product is CASRRGANYGYTF.

The chain recombines TRBV7-2 with TRBJ1-1, with a possible D match to TRBD1 (6 bases). The CDR3 spans 14 residues. V was clipped by 6 bases and J by 4 bases, with 15 bases between them. Germline CDR1 reads SGHTA; CDR2 reads FQGNSA. CDR3 DNA sequence: TGTGCCAGCAGATCCCAGGGGTTTTCCACTGAAGCTTTCTTT. This codes for CASRSQGFSTEAFF. The complete variable domain, with remaining parts taken from reference TRBV7-2 and TRBJ1-1, reads GAGVSQSPSNKVTEKGKDVELRCDPISGHTALYWYRQSLGQGLEFLIYFQGNSAPDKSGLPSDRFSAERTGGSVSTLTIQRTQQEDSAVYLCASRSQGFSTEAFFGQGTRLTVV.

This rearrangement joins TRBV7-2 to TRBJ1-2; D possibly corresponds to TRBD1 (5 bases). The V and J ends lost 2 bases and 0 bases respectively, with 16 bases between them. Germline V gene lookup returns CDR1 SGHTA and CDR2 FQGNSA. The CDR3 runs 17 residues. The CDR3 bases are TGTGCCAGCAGCTTAAATTTGGGGCAGGGCCCTAACTATGGCTACACCTTC. This codes for CASSLNLGQGPNYGYTF.

In DNA, the CDR3 is TGCGCCAGCAGCTTGGATTTTCGCGTAGCGGGAGGGCCCAGTAACACCGGGGAGCTGTTTTTT. Translated, it gives CASSLDFRVAGGPSNTGELFF. The J gene is TRBJ2-2, the V gene TRBV5-1; 11 bases match TRBD2. Trimming at V came to 0 bases and at J to 2 bases, leaving 15 bases not matched to a gene. There are 21 residues in the CDR3. Per the germline V gene, CDR1 is SGHRS and CDR2 is YFSETQ.

The chain couples TRBV6-1 to TRBJ1-1; a weak D match, TRBD1 (6 bases). Germline V CDR1 and CDR2: MNHNS, SASEGT. The CDR3 sequence is 14 residues long. V was trimmed by 5 bases and J by 1 base, leaving 11 bases between them. The CDR3 DNA reads as TGTGCCAGCAGTTCCGGGACAACGAACACTGAAGCTTTCTTT. The encoded protein is CASSSGTTNTEAFF.

The V gene is TRBV6-5, the J gene TRBJ2-1, with unresolved D. Trimming pared 0 bases from V and 3 bases from J, leaving 6 bases between. The CDR3 is 14 residues long. Germline V gene sequence: CDR1 MNHEY, CDR2 SVGAGI. The CDR3 DNA reads TGTGCCAGCAGTTACTCCAGGAACTACAATGAGCAGTTCTTC. Translating gives CASSYSRNYNEQFF.

The genes are TRBV29-1 and TRBJ2-3, with TRBD2 matching over 8 bases. CDR1 is SQVTM and CDR2 is ANQGSEA in the germline V gene. J lost 3 bases, V lost 6 bases, and 14 bases had no gene match. The CDR3 loop spans 16 amino acids. The CDR3 region is CSVVQSALAGTDTQYF. The CDR3 region has the DNA TGCAGCGTCGTCCAGAGTGCGTTAGCGGGAACAGATACGCAGTATTTT.

The chain has TRBV11-2 and TRBJ2-7; D is unresolved. CDR3 size: 12 residues. V was trimmed by 5 bases and J by 6 bases, leaving 11 bases between them. Germline CDR1 SGHAT, CDR2 FQNNGV. CDR3 in DNA: TGTGCCAGCAGCGCATCCGTGGCCGAGCAGTACTTC. Amino acids: CASSASVAEQYF.

CDR3 bases: TGTGCCAGCAGCTCGCGGGGACTAGCGGATACAGATACGCAGTATTTT. It encodes CASSSRGLADTDTQYF. The chain has TRBV11-3 and TRBJ2-3, with 11 nucleotides matching TRBD2. Germline values: CDR1 SGHNT, CDR2 YENEEA. This CDR3 is 16 amino acids long. After removal of 4 bases from V and 3 bases from J, the junction contained 6 bases not matched to a gene.

This chain joins TRBV7-6 and TRBJ1-1; 7 nucleotides match TRBD1. With V trimmed by 3 bases and J by 1 base, 2 bases remained unmatched. This CDR3 contains 14 residues. Germline loops: CDR1 SGHVS, CDR2 FNYEAQ. CDR3 amino acids: CASSFQGGNTEAFF. The CDR3 region has the DNA TGTGCCAGCAGCTTCCAGGGGGGGAACACTGAAGCTTTCTTT.

The chain is built from TRBV29-1 and TRBJ1-1; D might be TRBD1 (5 bases). Trimming cost V 4 bases and J 6 bases, with 9 bases left between them. Germline lookup yields CDR1 SQVTM and CDR2 ANQGSEA. The CDR3 has 11 residues. The CDR3 bases are TGCAGCGTTGTCGGGGGGGCTGAAGCTTTCTTT. Amino acid sequence: CSVVGGAEAFF.

The J gene is TRBJ2-2, the V gene TRBV11-1, with D perhaps matching TRBD1 (5 bases). Trimming shortened V by 1 base and J by 7 bases, and 10 bases separated the two germline ends. CDR3 length equals 14 residues. Germline V CDR1 and CDR2: SGHAT, FQDESV (reference sequence). The CDR3 region has the DNA TGTGCCAGCAGCTTAGTCCAGGGTGGCGGGGAGCTGTTTTTT. Its translation: CASSLVQGGGELFF.

The chain has TRBV6-1 and TRBJ1-4; TRBD1 aligns across 7 bases. Germline-derived CDR1 and CDR2 are MNHNS and SASEGT. The CDR3 contains 13 residues. The V segment lost 6 bases and the J segment 7 bases; nucleotides outside the gene matches: 5. The CDR3 sequence is CASRRGGGEKLFF. CDR3 DNA: TGTGCCAGCAGGAGAGGGGGCGGTGAAAAACTGTTTTTT.

The rearrangement links TRBV5-4 to TRBJ2-4, with D unclear. CDR3 length equals 14 residues. V was cut by 0 bases and J by 1 base, with 5 bases left in between. The germline V gene has CDR1 SGHNT and CDR2 YYREEE (reference sequence). The CDR3 sequence is CASSLGSAKNIQYF. CDR3 nucleotides: TGTGCCAGCAGCTTGGGGAGCGCCAAAAACATTCAGTACTTC.